Below, one T cell receptor (beta chain) is given with its context. TCRdb keeps only in-frame clones here, not all; method: immunoSEQ multiplex PCR. In the table there are under 150,000 clones, over 75% of which are singletons. These data come from a study of blood T cell repertoires in COVID-19. This receptor was taken from a man aged 35 to 55 with active or convalescent COVID-19. The sample consisted of peripheral blood.

CDR3 sequence (DNA): TGTGCCAGCAGCTTATATCTAGCGGGGGGATCTAGCACAGATACGCAGTATTTT. It encodes CASSLYLAGGSSTDTQYF. The rearrangement links TRBV7-2 to TRBJ2-3, with TRBD2 matching 11 bases. V lost 2 bases, J lost 0 bases, and 7 bases stayed unmatched. CDR1 and CDR2 from the germline V gene are SGHTA and FQGNSA. The CDR3 runs 18 residues.